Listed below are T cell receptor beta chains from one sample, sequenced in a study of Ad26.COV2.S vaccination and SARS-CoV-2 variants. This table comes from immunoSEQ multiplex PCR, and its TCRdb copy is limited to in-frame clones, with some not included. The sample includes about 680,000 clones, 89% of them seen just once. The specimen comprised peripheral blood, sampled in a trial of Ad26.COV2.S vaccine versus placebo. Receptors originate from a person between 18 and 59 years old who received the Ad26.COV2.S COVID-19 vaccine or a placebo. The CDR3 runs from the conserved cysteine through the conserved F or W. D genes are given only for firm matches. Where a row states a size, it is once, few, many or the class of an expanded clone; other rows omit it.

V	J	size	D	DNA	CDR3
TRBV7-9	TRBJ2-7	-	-	TGTGCCAGCAGGTCTCTAGGAGGGACCGAGCAGTACTTC	CASRSLGGTEQYF
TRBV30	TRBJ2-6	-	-	TGTGCCTGGAGTGATTTGGGTGCCGGGGCCAACGTCCTGACTTTC	CAWSDLGAGANVLTF
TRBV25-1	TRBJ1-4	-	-	TGTGCCAGCAGTCCGTTCCTCGGGGAGAGGGCTGAAAAACTGTTTTTT	CASSPFLGERAEKLFF
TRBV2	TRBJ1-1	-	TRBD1	TGTGCCAGCAGCCGGGACAGGAATCTGAACACTGAAGCTTTCTTT	CASSRDRNLNTEAFF
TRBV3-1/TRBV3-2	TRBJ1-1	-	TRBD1	TGTGCCAGCAGCCAAGAGGGACAGGGGGCGAGTGAAGCTTTCTTT	CASSQEGQGASEAFF
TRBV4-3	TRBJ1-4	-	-	TGCGCCAGCAGCAGGGGAGGGGAAAAACTGTTTTTT	CASSRGGEKLFF
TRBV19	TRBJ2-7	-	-	TGTGCCAGTAGTATTCAGGGGATAAGCTACGAGCAGTACTTC	CASSIQGISYEQYF
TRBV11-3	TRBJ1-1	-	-	TGTGCCAGCAGCTTGGGTGTAGCGGCTGAAGCTTTCTTT	CASSLGVAAEAFF
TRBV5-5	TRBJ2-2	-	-	TGTGCCAGCAGCACCTACCCAGGGGCCCGGGGCACCGGGGAGCTGTTTTTT	CASSTYPGARGTGELFF
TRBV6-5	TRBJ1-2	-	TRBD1	TGTGCCAGCAGTTACTTTCCGGGACAGGGCGATGGCTACACCTTC	CASSYFPGQGDGYTF
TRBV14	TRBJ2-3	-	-	TGTGCCAGCAGCCAAGGCCAGGGCCTCAGCACAGATACGCAGTATTTT	CASSQGQGLSTDTQYF
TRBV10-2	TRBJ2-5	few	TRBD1	TGCGCCAGCAGTACTCCGGGACAGGGACAAGAGACCCAGTACTTC	CASSTPGQGQETQYF
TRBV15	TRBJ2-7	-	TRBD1	TGTGCCACCAGCAGGGGAACCGGGACAGGTACCTACGAGCAGTACTTC	CATSRGTGTGTYEQYF
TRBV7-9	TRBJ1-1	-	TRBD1	TGTGCCAGCAGCCTAGGGACAGGGGGCTTGAAGGCTGAAGCTTTCTTT	CASSLGTGGLKAEAFF